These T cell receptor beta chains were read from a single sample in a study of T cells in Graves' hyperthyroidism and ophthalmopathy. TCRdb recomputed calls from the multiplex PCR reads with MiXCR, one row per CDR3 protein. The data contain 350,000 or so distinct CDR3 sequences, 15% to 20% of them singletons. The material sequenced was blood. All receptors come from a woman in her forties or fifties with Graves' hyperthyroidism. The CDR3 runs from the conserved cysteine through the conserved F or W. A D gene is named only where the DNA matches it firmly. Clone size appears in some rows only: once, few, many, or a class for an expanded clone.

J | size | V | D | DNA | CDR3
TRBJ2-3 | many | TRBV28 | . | TGTGCCAGCAGTTTAGGGACGGTCCATGGGGCAGATACGCAGTATTTT | CASSLGTVHGADTQYF
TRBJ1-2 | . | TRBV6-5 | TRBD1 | TGTGCCAGCAGTTACTCGCGAGGGACAGGGTATGGCTACACCTTC | CASSYSRGTGYGYTF
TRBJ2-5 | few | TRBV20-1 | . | TGCAGTACAGGAAGCGGTTGGGGGAGACCTCAAGAGACCCAGTACTTC | CSTGSGWGRPQETQYF
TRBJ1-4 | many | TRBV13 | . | TGTGCCAGCAGCCAGAAGGGGTCACGTAATGAAAAACTGTTTTTT | CASSQKGSRNEKLFF
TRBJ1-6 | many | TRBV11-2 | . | TGTGCCAGCAGCTTACGTTGGTTGAAAGGTTCACCCCTCCACTTT | CASSLRWLKGSPLHF
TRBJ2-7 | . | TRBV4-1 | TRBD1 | TGCGCCAGCAGCCAAACAGGGGCTTCCTCCTACGAGCAGTACTTC | CASSQTGASSYEQYF
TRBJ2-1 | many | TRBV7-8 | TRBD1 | TGTGCCAGCAGCTCCCAAATAGGGGGCGGCGAGCAGTTCTTC | CASSSQIGGGEQFF
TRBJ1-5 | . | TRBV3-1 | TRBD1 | TGTGCCAGCAGCCAGGCCGGGACAGGGGACAATCAGCCCCAGCATTTT | CASSQAGTGDNQPQHF
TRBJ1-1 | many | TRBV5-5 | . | TGTGCCAGCAGCTTGATCGTGGTTTCCACTGAAGCTTTCTTT | CASSLIVVSTEAFF
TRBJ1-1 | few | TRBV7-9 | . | TGTGCCAGCAGCCTCGACAGCCATGAAGCTTTCTTT | CASSLDSHEAFF
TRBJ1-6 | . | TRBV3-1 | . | TGTGCCAGCAGCAGAGAACCCCTCCCGGGGTCTAGCCTCCACTTT | CASSREPLPGSSLHF
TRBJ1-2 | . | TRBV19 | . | TGTGCCAGTAGTATAGACCGGGAGAACTATGGCTACACCTTC | CASSIDRENYGYTF
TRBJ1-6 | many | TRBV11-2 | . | TGTGCCAGCAGCTTAGCCTATAATTCACCCCTCCACTTT | CASSLAYNSPLHF
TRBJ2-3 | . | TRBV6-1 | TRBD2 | TGTGCCAGCAGGGAGACTAGCGGGGGCACAGATACGCAGTATTTT | CASRETSGGTDTQYF
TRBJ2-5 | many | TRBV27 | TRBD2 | TGTGCCAGCAGTTTTTTGGGGGGGGAGACCCAGTACTTC | CASSFLGGETQYF
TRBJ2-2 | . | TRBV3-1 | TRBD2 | TGTGCCAGCAGCCAAGATCTAGCGGCCGGGGAGCTGTTTTTT | CASSQDLAAGELFF
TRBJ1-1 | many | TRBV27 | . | TGTGCCAGCAGTGATCGACTCGGCACTGAAGCTTTCTTT | CASSDRLGTEAFF
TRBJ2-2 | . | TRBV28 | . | TGTGCCAGCAGTTTACCCCCGAACACCGGGGAGCTGTTTTTT | CASSLPPNTGELFF
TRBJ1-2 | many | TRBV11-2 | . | TGTGCCAGCGGCATCAGGTTCTATGGCTACACCTTC | CASGIRFYGYTF
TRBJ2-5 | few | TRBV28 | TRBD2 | TGTGCCAGCAGTGCCCCAAGGGCGGGAGCGGGAGAGACCCAGTACTTC | CASSAPRAGAGETQYF
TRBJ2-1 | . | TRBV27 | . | TGTGCCAGCAGTTTATTTAATCGGACAGCAAGAGGGCAGTTCTTC | CASSLFNRTARGQFF
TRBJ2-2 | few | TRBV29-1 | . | TGCAGCGTTGACAGGGCGAACACCGGGGAGCTGTTTTTT | CSVDRANTGELFF
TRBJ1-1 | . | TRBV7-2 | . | TGTGCCAGCAGCTTTACTGGCACTGAAGCTTTCTTT | CASSFTGTEAFF
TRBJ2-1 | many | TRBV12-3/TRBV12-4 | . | TGTGCCAGCAGTTTCCTCCGGGCAGAGGGTGTTGATGAGCAGTTCTTC | CASSFLRAEGVDEQFF
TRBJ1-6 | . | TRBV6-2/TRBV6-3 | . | TGTGCCAGCAGCCACCCAGCAGGGGCCAAGGCATCCCTCCACTTT | CASSHPAGAKASLHF
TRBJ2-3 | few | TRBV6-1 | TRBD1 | TGTGCCAGCAGTCCGGGACAGGGGGGCTATACGCAGTATTTT | CASSPGQGGYTQYF
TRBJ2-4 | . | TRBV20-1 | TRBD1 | TGCAGTGCTACGTCAGGGGGCAGGGAGGAAAACATTCAGTACTTC | CSATSGGREENIQYF
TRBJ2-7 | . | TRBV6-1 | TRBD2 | TGTGCCAGCAGTCGACTAGCGGGCAACTTCTACGAGCAGTACTTC | CASSRLAGNFYEQYF
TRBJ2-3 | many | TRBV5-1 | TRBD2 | TGCGCCAGCAGCTATAGCGGGAGAGCAGATACGCAGTATTTT | CASSYSGRADTQYF
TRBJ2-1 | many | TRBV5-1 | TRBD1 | TGCGCCAGCACCGGACAGGGCCGCAATGAGCAGTTCTTC | CASTGQGRNEQFF
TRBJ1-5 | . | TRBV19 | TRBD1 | TGTGCCAGTAACCCCCGGGACAGGGGCAGTCAGCCCCAGCATTTT | CASNPRDRGSQPQHF
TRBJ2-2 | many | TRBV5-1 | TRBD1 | TGCGCCAGCAGTGGGGACAGAATCGCCGGGGAGCTGTTTTTT | CASSGDRIAGELFF
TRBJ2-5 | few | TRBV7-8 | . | TGTGCCAGCAGCTTAGGGAACGGCCAAGAGACCCAGTACTTC | CASSLGNGQETQYF
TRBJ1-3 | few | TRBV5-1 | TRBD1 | TGCGCCAGCAGCTGGGGACAGGCCTCTGGAAACACCATATATTTT | CASSWGQASGNTIYF
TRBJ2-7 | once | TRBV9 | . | TGTGCCAGCATCAAGAGGGGGGCTTACGAGCAGTACTTC | CASIKRGAYEQYF
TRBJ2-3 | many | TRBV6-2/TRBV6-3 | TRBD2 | TGTGCCAGCACAAGCGGGGGGGCCGACACAGATACGCAGTATTTT | CASTSGGADTDTQYF
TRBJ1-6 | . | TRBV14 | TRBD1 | TGTGCCAGCAGCCAGACAGGGAAGGGATATAATTCACCCCTCCACTTT | CASSQTGKGYNSPLHF
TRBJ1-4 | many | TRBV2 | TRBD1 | TGTGCCAGCAACATACAGGGGGCGCCTAATGAAAAACTGTTTTTT | CASNIQGAPNEKLFF
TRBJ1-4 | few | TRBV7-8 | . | TGTGCCAGCAGCTTTAGGCGGGCCTCTGAGGAAAAACTGTTTTTT | CASSFRRASEEKLFF
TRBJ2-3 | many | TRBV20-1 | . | TGCAGTGCTAGAGATGGGCTAGTAGATACGCAGTATTTT | CSARDGLVDTQYF
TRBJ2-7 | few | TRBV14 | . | TGTGCCAGCAGCCAAGATACGCAGGGAAGCGAGCAGTACTTC | CASSQDTQGSEQYF
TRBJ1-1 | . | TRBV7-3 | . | TGTGCCAGCAGCCCCACCGCCATGAACACTGAAGCTTTCTTT | CASSPTAMNTEAFF
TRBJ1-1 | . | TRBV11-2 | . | TGTGCCAGCAGCTTAGATGGGGGGGCGCCGGTCACTGAAGCTTTCTTT | CASSLDGGAPVTEAFF
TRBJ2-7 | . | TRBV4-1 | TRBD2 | TGCGCCAGCAGCCAGGCCTCTAGCGGGATAACCTACGAGCAGTACTTC | CASSQASSGITYEQYF
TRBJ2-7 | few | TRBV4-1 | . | TGCGCCAGCAGCCCAGACAGGACCTACGAGCAGTACTTC | CASSPDRTYEQYF